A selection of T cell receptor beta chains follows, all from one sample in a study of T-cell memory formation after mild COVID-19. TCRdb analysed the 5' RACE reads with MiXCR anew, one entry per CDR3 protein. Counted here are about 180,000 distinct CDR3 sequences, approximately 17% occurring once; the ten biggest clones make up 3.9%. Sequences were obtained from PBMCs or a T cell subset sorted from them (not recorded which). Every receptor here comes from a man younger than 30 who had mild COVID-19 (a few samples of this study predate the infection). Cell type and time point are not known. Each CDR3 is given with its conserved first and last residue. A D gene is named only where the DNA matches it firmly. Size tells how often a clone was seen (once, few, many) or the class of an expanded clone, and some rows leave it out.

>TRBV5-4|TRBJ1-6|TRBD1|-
CASSVTGASDSPLHF
TGTGCCAGCAGCGTGACAGGGGCGAGCGATTCACCCCTCCACTTT
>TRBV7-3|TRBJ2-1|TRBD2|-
CASSRSGGHYNEQFF
TGTGCCAGCAGCCGTAGCGGGGGCCACTACAATGAGCAGTTCTTC
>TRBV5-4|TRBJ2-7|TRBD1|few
CASRPWGRGTLEQYF
TGTGCCAGCAGGCCGTGGGGCAGGGGGACACTCGAGCAGTACTTC
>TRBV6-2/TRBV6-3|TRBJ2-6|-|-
CASSRTASSGANVLTF
TGTGCCAGCAGTCGGACAGCAAGCTCTGGGGCCAACGTCCTGACTTTC
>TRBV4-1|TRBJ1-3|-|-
CASSPGPGNTIYF
TGCGCCAGCAGCCCGGGACCTGGTAACACCATATATTTT
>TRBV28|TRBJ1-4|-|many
CASSSRDATNEKLFF
TGTGCCAGCAGTTCAAGGGACGCAACTAATGAAAAACTGTTTTTT
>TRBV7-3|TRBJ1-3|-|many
CASSLAGNTIYF
TGTGCCAGCAGCTTAGCTGGAAACACCATATATTTT
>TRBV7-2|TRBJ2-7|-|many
CASSLGGASYEQYF
TGTGCCAGCAGCTTAGGGGGGGCCTCCTACGAGCAGTACTTC
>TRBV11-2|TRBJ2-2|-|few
CASTPGRRANTGELFF
TGTGCCAGCACACCCGGCAGGCGCGCGAACACCGGGGAGCTGTTTTTT
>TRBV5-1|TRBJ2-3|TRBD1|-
CASSAGQAQDTQYF
TGCGCCAGCAGCGCGGGACAGGCCCAAGATACGCAGTATTTT
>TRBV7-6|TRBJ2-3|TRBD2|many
CASSVLAGGVTDTQYF
TGTGCCAGCAGCGTACTAGCGGGGGGAGTCACAGATACGCAGTATTTT
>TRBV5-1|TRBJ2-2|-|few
CASSPTPNTGELFF
TGCGCCAGCAGCCCCACGCCTAACACCGGGGAGCTGTTTTTT
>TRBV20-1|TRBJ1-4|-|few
CSALGGIGSNEKLFF
TGCAGTGCCTTGGGGGGTATCGGCTCTAATGAAAAACTGTTTTTT
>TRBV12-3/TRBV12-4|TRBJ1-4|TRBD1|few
CASSFGTAEKLFF
TGTGCCAGCAGTTTTGGGACAGCTGAAAAACTGTTTTTT
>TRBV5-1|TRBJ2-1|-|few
CASSANGRNEQFF
TGCGCCAGCAGCGCCAACGGTAGGAATGAGCAGTTCTTC
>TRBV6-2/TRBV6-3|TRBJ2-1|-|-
CATSLEGGGNEQFF
TGTGCCACCTCCCTCGAGGGGGGGGGCAATGAGCAGTTCTTC
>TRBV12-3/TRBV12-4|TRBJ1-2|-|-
CASSLRTNYGYTF
TGTGCCAGCAGTCTCCGTACTAACTATGGCTACACCTTC
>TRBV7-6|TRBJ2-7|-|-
CASSLASPYEQYF
TGTGCCAGCAGCTTAGCGAGTCCCTACGAGCAGTACTTC
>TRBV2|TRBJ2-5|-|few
CASSEEDTQYF
TGTGCCAGCAGTGAAGAAGATACCCAGTACTTC
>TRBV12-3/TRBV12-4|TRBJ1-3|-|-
CASSEQGNTIYF
TGTGCCAGCAGTGAGCAGGGGAACACCATATATTTT
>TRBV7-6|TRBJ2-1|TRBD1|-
CASSLAGQGAPNEQFF
TGTGCCAGCAGCTTAGCGGGACAGGGGGCGCCTAATGAGCAGTTCTTC
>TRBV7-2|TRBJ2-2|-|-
CASSSRARYTGELFF
TGTGCCAGCAGCTCCAGAGCCCGATACACCGGGGAGCTGTTTTTT
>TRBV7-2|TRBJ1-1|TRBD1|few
CASSFGTVAAFF
TGTGCCAGCAGCTTCGGGACAGTCGCAGCTTTCTTT
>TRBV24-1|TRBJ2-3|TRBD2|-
CATSRAGGSTDTQYF
TGTGCCACCAGCCGAGCGGGGGGAAGCACAGATACGCAGTATTTT
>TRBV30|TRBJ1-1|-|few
CAWSVLYTEAFF
TGTGCCTGGAGTGTACTTTACACTGAAGCTTTCTTT
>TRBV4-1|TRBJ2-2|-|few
CASSPRGYTGELFF
TGCGCCAGCAGCCCCCGAGGGTACACCGGGGAGCTGTTTTTT
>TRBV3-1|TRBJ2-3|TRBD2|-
CASSLTTPSGGDTDTQYF
TGTGCCAGCAGCCTAACCACCCCGAGCGGGGGGGACACAGATACGCAGTATTTT
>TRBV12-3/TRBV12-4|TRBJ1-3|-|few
CASTRDGGNTIYF
TGTGCCAGCACCCGAGACGGTGGAAACACCATATATTTT
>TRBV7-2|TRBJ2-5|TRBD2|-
CASSLSRGAGETQYF
TGTGCCAGCAGCTTATCGCGGGGGGCCGGGGAGACCCAGTACTTC
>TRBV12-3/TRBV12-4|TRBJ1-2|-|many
CASSLYRVWENGYTF
TGTGCCAGCAGTTTATACAGGGTATGGGAGAATGGCTACACCTTC
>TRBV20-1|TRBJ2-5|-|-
CSARRGSYQETQYF
TGCAGTGCTAGGCGCGGTTCGTACCAAGAGACCCAGTACTTC
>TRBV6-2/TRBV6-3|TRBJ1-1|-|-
CASSYWGGDTEAFF
TGTGCCAGCAGTTACTGGGGTGGCGACACTGAAGCTTTCTTT
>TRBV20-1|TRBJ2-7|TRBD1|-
CSARDAGTVGGYEQYF
TGCAGTGCTAGAGACGCCGGGACAGTAGGAGGCTACGAGCAGTACTTC
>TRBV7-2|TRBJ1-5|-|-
CASSLTGLTPQHF
TGTGCCAGCAGCTTAACGGGACTGACGCCCCAGCATTTT
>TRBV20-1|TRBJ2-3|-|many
CSAGNPTGTTDTQYF
TGCAGTGCTGGTAACCCGACCGGGACCACAGATACGCAGTATTTT
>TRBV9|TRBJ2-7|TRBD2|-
CASSSGTSGYEQYF
TGTGCCAGCAGCTCCGGGACTAGCGGCTACGAGCAGTACTTC
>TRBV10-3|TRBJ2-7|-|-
CAISASEGRRSEQYF
TGTGCCATCAGTGCATCGGAGGGCCGACGTAGCGAGCAGTACTTC
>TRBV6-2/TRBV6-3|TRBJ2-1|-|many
CASSYYRLSSYNEQFF
TGTGCCAGCAGTTACTATAGGCTAAGCTCCTACAATGAGCAGTTCTTC
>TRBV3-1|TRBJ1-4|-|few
CASSRRDRQASGKLFF
TGTGCCAGCAGCCGGCGAGACAGGCAAGCCTCGGGAAAACTGTTTTTT
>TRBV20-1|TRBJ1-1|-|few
CSANRDGNTEAFF
TGCAGTGCTAACCGGGACGGGAACACTGAAGCTTTCTTT